Listed below are T cell receptor beta chains from one sample, sequenced in a study of T cell changes during pregnancy in multiple sclerosis. The method was immunoSEQ multiplex PCR; TCRdb's version includes in-frame clones alone and lacks a portion of them. The sample holds about 36,000 clones, about 88% seen once. The sample in question was CD4+ T cells from peripheral blood mononuclear cells, obtained in the first trimester of pregnancy. These receptors were obtained from a female donor with multiple sclerosis, enrolled in a pregnancy study. Each CDR3 is given with its conserved first and last residue. Each record gives: clone size, V gene, CDR3 protein. Clone size, where shown, is once, few, many, or a class for clones that have expanded.

clone_size: -
v_call: TRBV7-8
cdr3_aa: CASRAQGAVTDTQYF

clone_size: -
v_call: TRBV6-1
cdr3_aa: CASQGRNSGNTIYF

clone_size: -
v_call: TRBV6-1
cdr3_aa: CASSALPGQGLSEQYF

clone_size: -
v_call: TRBV11-1
cdr3_aa: CASSAGQMNTEAFF

clone_size: -
v_call: TRBV30
cdr3_aa: CAWRNSGWEKLFF

clone_size: -
v_call: TRBV7-9
cdr3_aa: CASSLGTGYTEAFF

clone_size: once
v_call: TRBV2
cdr3_aa: CASSVGGSGYEQYF

clone_size: -
v_call: TRBV25-1
cdr3_aa: CASSESTGLGGYTF

clone_size: -
v_call: TRBV5-1
cdr3_aa: CASKVLAQADTEAFF

clone_size: -
v_call: TRBV6-5
cdr3_aa: CASSYFFGTTNEKLFF

clone_size: -
v_call: TRBV7-2
cdr3_aa: CASSSQGRRTEAFF

clone_size: -
v_call: TRBV5-4
cdr3_aa: CASSGDIFGANVLTF

clone_size: once
v_call: TRBV25-1
cdr3_aa: CASSATSGALQETQYF

clone_size: -
v_call: TRBV5-1
cdr3_aa: CASSLGQIQETQYF

clone_size: -
v_call: TRBV7-3
cdr3_aa: CASAGGPSGELFF

clone_size: -
v_call: TRBV6-1
cdr3_aa: CASSARTGFGPGANVLTF

clone_size: -
v_call: TRBV18
cdr3_aa: CASSRTGADTEAFF

clone_size: -
v_call: TRBV9
cdr3_aa: CASSVGAVAYEQYF

clone_size: -
v_call: TRBV5-5
cdr3_aa: CASSFVGGAGEKLFF

clone_size: medium-sized
v_call: TRBV29-1
cdr3_aa: CSAAGGTLSNYGYTF

clone_size: -
v_call: TRBV9
cdr3_aa: CASSVAAENQPQHF

clone_size: -
v_call: TRBV14
cdr3_aa: CASSRPGGGGYTF

clone_size: -
v_call: TRBV29-1
cdr3_aa: CSVVLANQETQYF

clone_size: -
v_call: TRBV4-1
cdr3_aa: CASSQRQGGNSPLHF

clone_size: -
v_call: TRBV5-4
cdr3_aa: CASSYPGTLEQYF

clone_size: -
v_call: TRBV14
cdr3_aa: CASSQDRGAGDYGYTF

clone_size: -
v_call: TRBV19
cdr3_aa: CASSIDGGQGNQPQHF

clone_size: -
v_call: TRBV9
cdr3_aa: CASSVDVSGGLEAFF

clone_size: -
v_call: TRBV6-1
cdr3_aa: CASRERGGRGNEQFF

clone_size: -
v_call: TRBV27
cdr3_aa: CASSLGQAKGEKLFF

clone_size: once
v_call: TRBV11-3
cdr3_aa: CASSQKRDKNTGELFF

clone_size: -
v_call: TRBV7-3
cdr3_aa: CASSPSGLPYEQYF

clone_size: few
v_call: TRBV7-2
cdr3_aa: CASSWGQGYTEAFF

clone_size: -
v_call: TRBV9
cdr3_aa: CASSVGTSGSYEQYF

clone_size: -
v_call: TRBV9
cdr3_aa: CASSKQGTEAFF

clone_size: -
v_call: TRBV7-2
cdr3_aa: CASSLKWGRNTGELFF

clone_size: once
v_call: TRBV6-4
cdr3_aa: CASSPDSRQPQHF

clone_size: -
v_call: TRBV7-9
cdr3_aa: CASSLVRGVSYNEQFF

clone_size: -
v_call: TRBV28
cdr3_aa: CASGSGWGTSFGEKLFF

clone_size: once
v_call: TRBV14
cdr3_aa: CASSQVTGRNEKLFF

clone_size: -
v_call: TRBV28
cdr3_aa: CASSREDRGRGEQYF

clone_size: few
v_call: TRBV6-1
cdr3_aa: CASSVGLASSTDTQYF

clone_size: -
v_call: TRBV9
cdr3_aa: CASSVLAGGNTGELFF

clone_size: -
v_call: TRBV18
cdr3_aa: CASSPGGPGTGGQDTQYF